This T cell receptor beta chain is from a study of spatial heterogeneity in lung cancer. MiXCR was run by TCRdb on the 5' RACE reads, yielding one entry per CDR3 protein. In the table there are about 38,000 distinct CDR3 sequences, roughly 8% of which are singletons. Time point meaning: sample taken at primary tumor resection. This clonotype was picked up many times. CDR1 and CDR2 from the germline V gene are KGHDR and SFDVKD. The CDR3 consists of 13 residues. Trimming removed 8 bases at V and 5 bases at J, with 12 bases between. Specimen: PBMCs, collected at surgery. The TCR comes from a male donor with early-stage non-small cell lung cancer. The rearrangement links TRBV24-1 to TRBJ2-1; D unresolved. The CDR3 reads CATNLGANNEQFF. CDR3 bases: TGTGCCACCAATCTCGGAGCGAACAATGAGCAGTTCTTC.